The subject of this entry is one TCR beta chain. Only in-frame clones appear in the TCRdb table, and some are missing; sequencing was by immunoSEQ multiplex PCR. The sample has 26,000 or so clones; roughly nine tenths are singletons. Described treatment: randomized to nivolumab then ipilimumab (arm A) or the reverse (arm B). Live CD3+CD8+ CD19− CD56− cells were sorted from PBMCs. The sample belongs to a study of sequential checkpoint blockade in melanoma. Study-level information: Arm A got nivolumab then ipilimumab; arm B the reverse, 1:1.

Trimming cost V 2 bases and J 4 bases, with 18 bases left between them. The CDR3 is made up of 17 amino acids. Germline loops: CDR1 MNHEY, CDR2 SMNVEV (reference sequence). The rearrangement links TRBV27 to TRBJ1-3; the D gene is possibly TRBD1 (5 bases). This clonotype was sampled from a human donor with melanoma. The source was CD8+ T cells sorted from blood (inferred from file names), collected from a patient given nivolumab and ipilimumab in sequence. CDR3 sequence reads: CASSLGPGPLAGNTIYF. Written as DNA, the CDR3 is TGTGCCAGCAGTTTAGGGCCAGGGCCCCTTGCGGGAAACACCATATATTTT.